This passage covers 26 T cell receptor beta chains from one sample sequenced in a study of Ad26.COV2.S vaccination and SARS-CoV-2 variants. Treatment noted: roughly 18 received Ad26.COV2.S at low or high dose, single or two shots; about 5 received placebo; per-sample allocation not given. Vaccine and placebo recipients were sampled on day 63 after the first injection. Method: immunoSEQ multiplex PCR; TCRdb's copy keeps in-frame clones and lacks some. The sample includes about 390,000 clones, approximately 92% of them seen just once. The sequences come from peripheral blood, collected in a trial of Ad26.COV2.S vaccine versus placebo. The receptors come from a person between 18 and 65 years old who received the Ad26.COV2.S COVID-19 vaccine or a placebo.

The chain uses TRBV7-2 and TRBJ2-5; TRBD1 matches 10 bases. This CDR3 contains 16 residues. V lost 2 bases to trimming and J lost 5 bases; unmatched junction nucleotides: 8. CDR1 SGHTA and CDR2 FQGNSA come from the germline V gene. The CDR3 reads CASSLHGQGGQETQYF. In DNA form, the CDR3 reads TGTGCCAGCAGCTTACACGGACAGGGGGGCCAGGAGACCCAGTACTTC.

As regards this clone: At one boundary the junction diverges from the germline segment, which might be a read error. The chain joins TRBV18 to TRBJ2-1; 10 positions agree with TRBD2. The CDR3 spans 12 residues. Germline values: CDR1 KGHSH, CDR2 LQKENI. The DNA for the CDR3 is TGTGCCAGCTCACCAGAGACAGCGGGGGGGCTCTTC. Translating gives CASSPETAGGLF.

The chain recombines TRBV7-9 with TRBJ1-6; the match to TRBD1 covers 8 bases. Germline V gene lookup returns CDR1 SEHNR and CDR2 FQNEAQ (reference sequence). The CDR3 sequence is 17 residues long. V dropped 1 base and J dropped 4; count of bases not matched to a gene: 6. CDR3 in amino acids: CASSLGDRSFYNSPLHF. Written as DNA, the CDR3 is TGTGCCAGCAGCTTAGGGGACAGGAGCTTTTATAATTCACCCCTCCACTTT.

The rearrangement links TRBV10-3 to TRBJ2-1, with D perhaps TRBD2 (7 bases). Germline V gene data show CDR1 as ENHRY and CDR2 as SYGVKD. This CDR3 is built from 14 residues. Trimming took 8 bases from V and 4 from J, leaving 15 bases between them. The DNA for the CDR3 is TGTGCCATCGATGAGGGGGGGCCTTACAATGAGCAGTTCTTC. It encodes CAIDEGGPYNEQFF.

V and J are TRBV5-6 and TRBJ2-1; D unclear. This CDR3 spans 13 amino acids. Germline V gives CDR1 SGHDT, CDR2 YYEEEE. V dropped 2 bases and J dropped 5 bases, with 8 bases sitting between them. This CDR3 is CASSLKTDNEQFF. The CDR3, as DNA: TGTGCCAGCAGCTTAAAAACAGACAATGAGCAGTTCTTC.

This rearrangement joins TRBV28 to TRBJ2-7; the match to TRBD1 covers 9 bases. The trim removed 6 bases at V and 6 bases at J, leaving 9 bases unmatched. This CDR3 comprises 14 residues. Germline V CDR1 and CDR2: MDHEN, SYDVKM. CDR3 loop: CASSSPGQGSEQYF. In DNA, the CDR3 is TGTGCCAGCAGCTCCCCGGGACAGGGTTCCGAGCAGTACTTC.

The V gene is TRBV18, the J gene TRBJ2-3; 8 bases map to TRBD1. The CDR3 contains 15 residues. The V gene end was trimmed by 3 bases and the J gene end by 1 base; junction bases not matched to a gene: 3. From germline, CDR1 is KGHSH and CDR2 LQKENI. DNA of the CDR3: TGTGCCAGCTCACCCCAGACAGGGGGCACAGATACGCAGTATTTT. Translated: CASSPQTGGTDTQYF. Filled out from reference TRBV18 and TRBJ2-3, the complete variable domain reads NAGVMQNPRHLVRRRGQEARLRCSPMKGHSHVYWYRQLPEEGLKFMVYLQKENIIDESGMPKERFSAEFPKEGPSILRIQQVVRGDSAAYFCASSPQTGGTDTQYFGPGTRLTVL.

This clone was observed once. The sample contains more than one DNA sequence encoding this CDR3. The chain joins TRBV6-1 to TRBJ1-1; D gene uncertain. Trimming left V 1 base short and J 0 bases short, with 3 bases between. Germline values: CDR1 MNHNS, CDR2 SASEGT. The CDR3 totals 13 residues. The CDR3 DNA reads as TGTGCCAGCAGTGAAGTGGTGAACACTGAAGCTTTCTTT. It codes for CASSEVVNTEAFF.

V gene TRBV7-8 combines with J gene TRBJ2-2; no definite D call. The CDR3 runs 16 residues. The V end was cut by 2 bases, the J end by 1 base, with 11 bases between. CDR1 is SGHVS and CDR2 is FQNEAQ in the germline V gene. The CDR3: CASSLQFLGNTGELFF. The CDR3 DNA sequence: TGTGCCAGCAGCTTACAGTTTCTAGGGAACACCGGGGAGCTGTTTTTT. The variable domain in full, completed from reference TRBV7-8 and TRBJ2-2, reads GAGVSQSPRYKVAKRGQDVALRCDPISGHVSLFWYQQALGQGPEFLTYFQNEAQLDKSGLPSDRFFAERPEGSVSTLKIQRTQQEDSAVYLCASSLQFLGNTGELFFGEGSRLTVL.

The CDR3 DNA reads TGTGCCAGCAGCTTAGTTTTACGGGGTTCGGATGGCTACACCTTC. Translated: CASSLVLRGSDGYTF. The rearrangement joins TRBV7-2 to TRBJ1-2; D gene uncertain. Trimming removed 1 base at V and 6 bases at J, with 15 bases between. The CDR3 spans 15 residues. Germline CDR1 SGHTA, CDR2 FQGNSA.

This chain links TRBV11-2 with TRBJ2-3; TRBD2 aligns across 12 bases. The V gene end was trimmed by 8 bases and the J gene end by 5 bases; junction bases not matched to a gene: 17. CDR3 length: 18 residues. The germline V gene has CDR1 SGHAT and CDR2 FQNNGV. CDR3: CASFSFKTSGGRGDTQYF. The CDR3 nucleotides are TGTGCCAGCTTTTCCTTCAAAACTAGCGGGGGGCGTGGAGATACGCAGTATTTT.

The table lists this clone with a few counts. The chain has TRBV7-9 and TRBJ1-1, with TRBD1 as a possible D gene (5 bases). Germline-derived CDR1 and CDR2 are SEHNR and FQNEAQ (reference sequence). The CDR3 length is 13 residues. V shed 1 base and J shed 7 bases, with 10 bases lying between them. The CDR3 bases are TGTGCCAGCAGCTTAGGAGCGGGGGATGAAGCTTTCTTT. Translated: CASSLGAGDEAFF.

A single count supports this clone. This chain connects TRBV4-1 to TRBJ2-7; D not resolved. The germline V gene has CDR1 MGHRA and CDR2 YSYEKL. Trimming removed 0 bases at V and 7 bases at J, with 16 bases between. CDR3 size: 15 residues. This CDR3 reads CASSQDSGSKGEQYF. CDR3 coding DNA: TGCGCCAGCAGCCAAGATTCCGGTTCTAAGGGAGAGCAGTACTTC.

The chain recombines TRBV5-1 with TRBJ1-2; weak D call: TRBD1 (6 bases). V was trimmed by 4 bases and J by 2 bases, leaving 9 bases between them. Germline V gives CDR1 SGHRS, CDR2 YFSETQ. The CDR3 spans 13 residues. The CDR3 DNA sequence: TGCGCCAGCAGCCCCGGACAGAACTATGGCTACACCTTC. As protein: CASSPGQNYGYTF.

The V call is TRBV4-3, the J call TRBJ2-7, with D unresolved. V lost 1 base to trimming and J lost 2 bases, with 12 bases between them. CDR3 length equals 15 residues. Germline V lookup: CDR1 LGHNA, CDR2 YSLEER. The DNA of the CDR3 is TGCGCCAGCAGCCAAGTAATGGCTGAACCCTACGAGCAGTACTTC. Translating it yields CASSQVMAEPYEQYF.

The chain combines TRBV5-6 with TRBJ2-5, with D perhaps TRBD1 (5 bases). This CDR3 has 15 residues. The germline V gene has CDR1 SGHDT and CDR2 YYEEEE. Between the trimmed V and J ends, which lost 0 bases and 1 base, there was a span of 10 bases. This CDR3 is CASSLEDRSQETQYF. The CDR3 coding sequence is TGTGCCAGCAGCTTGGAAGACAGATCCCAAGAGACCCAGTACTTC.

The chain carries TRBV5-1 and TRBJ2-7; D unresolved. The CDR3 loop spans 13 amino acids. V dropped 3 bases and J dropped 2 bases, with 9 bases sitting between them. Germline-derived CDR1 and CDR2 are SGHRS and YFSETQ. The CDR3 loop is CASSSTPTYEQYF. DNA of the CDR3: TGCGCCAGCAGCTCTACACCCACCTACGAGCAGTACTTC.

This clone was counted once. The genes are TRBV7-2 and TRBJ2-1; D is perhaps TRBD1 (6 bases). CDR3 length: 15 residues. Germline V gene lookup returns CDR1 SGHTA and CDR2 FQGNSA. The ends were cut back, 2 bases at V and 2 bases at J, with 10 bases in the middle. Here the CDR3 DNA reads TGTGCCAGCAGCTTAAGGGGGACCACCTACAATGAGCAGTTCTTC. The encoded protein is CASSLRGTTYNEQFF.

The chain combines TRBV5-8 with TRBJ1-6; the D is unclear. This CDR3 is built from 17 residues. Per germline, CDR1 SGHTS and CDR2 YDEGEE. Trimming took 0 bases from V and 9 from J, leaving 19 bases between them. The CDR3 here is CASSLAVTGGITSPLHF. Here the CDR3 DNA reads TGTGCCAGCAGCTTGGCCGTGACGGGAGGGATTACTTCACCCCTCCACTTT.

V and J are TRBV19 and TRBJ2-5, with TRBD1 identical over 8 bases. Unmatched junction bases numbered 13, after V lost 4 bases and J lost 0 bases. The CDR3 runs to 18 residues. CDR1 and CDR2 from the germline V gene are LNHDA and SQIVND (reference sequence). The CDR3 is CASSTRGTGGSDQETQYF. In nucleotides, the CDR3 is TGTGCCAGTAGTACGAGGGGCACAGGGGGTAGCGACCAAGAGACCCAGTACTTC.

This sequence joins TRBV19 and TRBJ1-5; no definite D call. Germline CDR1 reads LNHDA; CDR2 reads SQIVND (reference sequence). Trimming removed 5 bases at V and 0 bases at J, with 11 bases between. The CDR3 runs 15 residues. CDR3 nucleotide sequence: TGTGCCAGTAGTGTCACAGTTTATAGCAATCAGCCCCAGCATTTT. This gives the protein CASSVTVYSNQPQHF.

The chain joins TRBV5-3 to TRBJ2-2; 7 positions agree with TRBD1. TRBV5-3 is marked as an open reading frame, function uncertain. CDR3 length equals 14 residues. V lost 0 bases and J lost 6; bases outside the gene matches: 2. CDR3 coding DNA: TGTGCCAGAAGCTTGGAAAGGGGGCCCGGGGAGCTGTTTTTT. It translates to CARSLERGPGELFF.

The chain has TRBV7-2 and TRBJ1-1; D gene uncertain. The CDR3 spans 13 residues. V dropped 6 bases and J dropped 1 base, with 9 bases sitting between them. Germline lookup yields CDR1 SGHTA and CDR2 FQGNSA. CDR3 nucleotide sequence: TGTGCCAGCAGAGCGCCAGGGAACACTGAAGCTTTCTTT. Protein sequence: CASRAPGNTEAFF.

The chain joins TRBV4-1 to TRBJ2-7; 7 bases align to TRBD1. With V trimmed by 6 bases and J by 4 bases, 6 bases remained unmatched. Germline V gene lookup returns CDR1 MGHRA and CDR2 YSYEKL. This CDR3 has 13 amino acids. CDR3 residues: CASSYDRAYEQYF. CDR3 bases: TGCGCCAGCAGTTATGACAGGGCGTACGAGCAGTACTTC.

The chain has TRBV5-1 and TRBJ2-5; TRBD1 agrees at 10 bases. The germline gives CDR1 SGHRS, CDR2 YFSETQ. The V and J ends lost 4 bases and 3 bases, in that order; junction bases with no gene match: 6. The length of the CDR3 is 15 residues. As DNA, the CDR3 is TGCGCCAGCAGCGTATTCGGACAGGGGGAAGAGACCCAGTACTTC. Its translation: CASSVFGQGEETQYF.

This clone is a singleton in its sample. The V call is TRBV7-9, the J call TRBJ2-7, with 9 bases lining up with TRBD1. Germline V gene data show CDR1 as SEHNR and CDR2 as FQNEAQ (reference sequence). CDR3 size: 14 residues. With 5 bases clipped from V and 2 bases from J, the junction kept 4 bases outside the gene matches. The CDR3 loop reads CASSVTGGTYEQYF. DNA of the CDR3: TGTGCCAGCAGCGTGACAGGGGGTACCTACGAGCAGTACTTC.